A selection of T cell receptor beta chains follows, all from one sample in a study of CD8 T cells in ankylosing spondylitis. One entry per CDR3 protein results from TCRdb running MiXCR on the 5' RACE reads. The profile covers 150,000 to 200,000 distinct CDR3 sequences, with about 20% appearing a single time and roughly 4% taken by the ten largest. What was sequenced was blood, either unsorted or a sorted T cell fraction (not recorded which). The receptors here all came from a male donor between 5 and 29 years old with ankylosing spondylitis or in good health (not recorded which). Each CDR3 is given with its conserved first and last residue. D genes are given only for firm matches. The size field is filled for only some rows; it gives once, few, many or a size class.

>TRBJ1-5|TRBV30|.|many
TGTGCCTGGAGTGCGGGGTTGGGTAATCAGCCCCAGCATTTT
CAWSAGLGNQPQHF
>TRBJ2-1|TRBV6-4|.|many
TGTGCCAGCAGTGAAGACTACCTCCTAGGGAATGAGCAGTTCTTC
CASSEDYLLGNEQFF
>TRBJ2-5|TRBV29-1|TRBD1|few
TGCAGCGTTGATGGGACAGGGGTTTGGTCCCAGTACTTC
CSVDGTGVWSQYF
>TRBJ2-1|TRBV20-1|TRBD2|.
TGCAGTGCTAGAGATCGGTGGTCTAGCGGGACTTCCAGCTCCTACAATGAGCAGTTCTTC
CSARDRWSSGTSSSYNEQFF
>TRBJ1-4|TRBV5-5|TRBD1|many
TGTGCCAGCAGCACATTGACAGGGACGTGGTTTTTT
CASSTLTGTWFF
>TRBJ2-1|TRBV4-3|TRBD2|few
TGCGCCAGCAGCCAGGATAGCGGGAGTTATTCCTACAATGAGCAGTTCTTC
CASSQDSGSYSYNEQFF
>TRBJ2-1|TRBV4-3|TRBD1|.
TGCGCCAGCAGCCAAGAAGGGGACAGGGGGCGCCAGTTCTTC
CASSQEGDRGRQFF
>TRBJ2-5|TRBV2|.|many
TGTGCCAGCAGTGTCAGGGAAGAGACCCAGTACTTC
CASSVREETQYF
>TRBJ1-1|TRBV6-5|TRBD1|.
TGTGCCAGCAGTTCGAACAGGGGGGCTACAAAGCCGAAAGCTTTCTTT
CASSSNRGATKPKAFF
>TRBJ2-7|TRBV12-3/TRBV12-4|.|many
TGTGCCAGCAGTTTTGGACGCGTGTACGAGCAGTACTTC
CASSFGRVYEQYF
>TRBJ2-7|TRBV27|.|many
TGTGCCAGCAGTTGGATGGGGCTCCCCTACGAGCAGTACTTC
CASSWMGLPYEQYF
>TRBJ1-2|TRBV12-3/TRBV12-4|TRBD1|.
TGTGCCAGCAGCCCCGACAGGGGGCAAAGTGGCTACACCTTC
CASSPDRGQSGYTF
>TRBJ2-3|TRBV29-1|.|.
TGCAGCGCTGGAGGAGGAGGCCGCACAGATACGCAGTATTTT
CSAGGGGRTDTQYF
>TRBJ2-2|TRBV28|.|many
TGTGCCAGCAGTTCCCACGGACTAACAAACACCGGGGAGCTGTTTTTT
CASSSHGLTNTGELFF
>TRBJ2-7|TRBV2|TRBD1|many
TGTGCCAGCCAGGACAGGGGCTACGAGCAGTACTTC
CASQDRGYEQYF
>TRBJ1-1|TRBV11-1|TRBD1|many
TGTGCCAGCACCACGATATGGGGGACAGGGAAGACTGAAGCTTTCTTT
CASTTIWGTGKTEAFF
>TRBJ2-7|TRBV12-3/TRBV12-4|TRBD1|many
TGTGCCAGCAGTTTAATATGGGACAGGGGATACGAGCAGTACTTC
CASSLIWDRGYEQYF
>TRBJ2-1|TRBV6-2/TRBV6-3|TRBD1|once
TGTGCCAGCGGTGGGGGACAGAAATACAATGAGCAGTTCTTC
CASGGGQKYNEQFF